This T cell receptor beta chain originates from a study of blood T cell repertoires in COVID-19. Enrolment of Seattle patients took place during active infection, and they were followed longitudinally. TCRdb's copy holds only in-frame clones and misses some; the assay was immunoSEQ multiplex PCR. This table holds about 68,000 clones, roughly 91% found once. This CDR3 contains 13 residues. Germline V gives CDR1 SGHRS, CDR2 YFSETQ. V lost 5 bases and J 6 bases, leaving 12 bases between the germline ends. The sequenced sample consisted of peripheral blood. This clonotype was obtained from a man aged 50-60 years with COVID-19, enrolled during active disease. The V and J genes are TRBV5-1 and TRBJ2-4; D is ambiguous. The CDR3 coding sequence is TGCGCCAGCAGACCCCGGAGAGTAAACATTCAGTACTTC. It specifies CASRPRRVNIQYF.